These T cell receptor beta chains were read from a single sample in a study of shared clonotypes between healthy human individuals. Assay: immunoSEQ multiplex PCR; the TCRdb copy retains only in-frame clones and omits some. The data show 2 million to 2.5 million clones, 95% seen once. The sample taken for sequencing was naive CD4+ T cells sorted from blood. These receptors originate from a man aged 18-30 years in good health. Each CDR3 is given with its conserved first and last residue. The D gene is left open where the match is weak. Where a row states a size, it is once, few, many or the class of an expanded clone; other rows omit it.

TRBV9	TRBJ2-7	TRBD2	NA	TGTGCCAGCAGCCCCATGACTAGCACCTACGAGCAGTACTTC	CASSPMTSTYEQYF
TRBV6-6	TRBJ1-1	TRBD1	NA	TGTGCCAGCACTATCCGACAAGGACAGGACCCTATGGGCGCTTTCTTT	CASTIRQGQDPMGAFF
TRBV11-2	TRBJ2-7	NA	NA	TGTGCCAGCAGCTCGTCTCACAGGAGCTCCTACGAGCAGTACTTC	CASSSSHRSSYEQYF
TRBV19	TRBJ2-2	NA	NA	TGTGCCAGTAGTATCACCGGGGAGCTGTTTTTT	CASSITGELFF
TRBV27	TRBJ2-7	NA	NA	TGTGCCAGCAGTTCTGCGGACGGCTACGAGCAGTACTTC	CASSSADGYEQYF
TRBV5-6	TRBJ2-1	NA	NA	TGTGCCAGCAGCTTGGCCTTGATCCATGAGCAGTTCTTC	CASSLALIHEQFF
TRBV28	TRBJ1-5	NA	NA	TGTGCCGCAGGAACTAGCAATCAGCCCCAGCATTTT	CAAGTSNQPQHF
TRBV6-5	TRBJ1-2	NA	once	TGTGCCAGCAGGTCGGTGTTGGGCTCTAACTATGGCTACACCTTC	CASRSVLGSNYGYTF
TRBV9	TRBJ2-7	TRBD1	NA	TGTGCCAGCAATAACGACGGGACAGGGGTTTACGAGCAGTACTTC	CASNNDGTGVYEQYF
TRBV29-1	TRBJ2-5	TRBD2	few	TGCAGCGTTGAACCGGGGGGGGAGACCCAGTACTTC	CSVEPGGETQYF
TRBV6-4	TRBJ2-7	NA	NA	TGTGCCAGCAGACGACTAGTCTACGAGCAGTACTTC	CASRRLVYEQYF
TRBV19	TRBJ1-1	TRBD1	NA	TGTGCCAGTAGTATAGAGAGGGGACAGAAAAACACTGAAGCTTTCTTT	CASSIERGQKNTEAFF
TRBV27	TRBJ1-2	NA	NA	TGTGCCAGCAGTTTATCAGGGGGAGGTGGTGGCTACACCTTC	CASSLSGGGGGYTF
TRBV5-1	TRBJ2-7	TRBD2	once	TGCGCCAGCAGCCAACTAGCGGGGGGATCGGGCGAGCAGTACTTC	CASSQLAGGSGEQYF
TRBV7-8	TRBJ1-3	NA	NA	TGTGCCAGCAGCTTCTCTGAGATCCCTGGAAACACCATATATTTT	CASSFSEIPGNTIYF
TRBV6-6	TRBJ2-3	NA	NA	TGTGCCAGCGTAAGGGGAACAGATACGCAGTATTTT	CASVRGTDTQYF
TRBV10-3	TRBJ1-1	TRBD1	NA	TGTGCCATCAGTGAGACGACAGGGGGCGATCGGAACACTGAAGCTTTCTTT	CAISETTGGDRNTEAFF
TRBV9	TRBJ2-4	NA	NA	TGTGCCAGCAGCGTAGGTGAGATTAAAAACATTCAGTACTTC	CASSVGEIKNIQYF
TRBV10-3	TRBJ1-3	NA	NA	TGTGCCATCAGTGACCTTAGCGGTGGAAACACCATATATTTT	CAISDLSGGNTIYF
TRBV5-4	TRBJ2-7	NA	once	TGTGCCAGCAGCCTAGACAGGCTGGTCGAGCAGTACTTC	CASSLDRLVEQYF
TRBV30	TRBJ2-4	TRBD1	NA	TGTGCCTGGAGGGGACAGGGGGGATTCTCAATTCAGTACTTC	CAWRGQGGFSIQYF
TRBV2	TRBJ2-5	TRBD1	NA	TGTGCCAGCAGGGAGACAGGGGTAGGGGAGACCCAGTACTTC	CASRETGVGETQYF
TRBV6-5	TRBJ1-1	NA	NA	TGTGCCAGCAGTTACTCCACAGAACTCCCGAACACTGAAGCTTTCTTT	CASSYSTELPNTEAFF
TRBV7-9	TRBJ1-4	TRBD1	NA	TGTGCCAGCAGCCTGGGACAGGGATGGGAAAAACTGTTTTTT	CASSLGQGWEKLFF
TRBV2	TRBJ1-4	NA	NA	TGTGCCAGCAAATGGGCAAATGAAAAACTGTTTTTT	CASKWANEKLFF
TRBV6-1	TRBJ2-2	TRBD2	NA	TGTGCCAGCAGTAAAGGACTAGCGGGGACCACCGGGGAGCTGTTTTTT	CASSKGLAGTTGELFF